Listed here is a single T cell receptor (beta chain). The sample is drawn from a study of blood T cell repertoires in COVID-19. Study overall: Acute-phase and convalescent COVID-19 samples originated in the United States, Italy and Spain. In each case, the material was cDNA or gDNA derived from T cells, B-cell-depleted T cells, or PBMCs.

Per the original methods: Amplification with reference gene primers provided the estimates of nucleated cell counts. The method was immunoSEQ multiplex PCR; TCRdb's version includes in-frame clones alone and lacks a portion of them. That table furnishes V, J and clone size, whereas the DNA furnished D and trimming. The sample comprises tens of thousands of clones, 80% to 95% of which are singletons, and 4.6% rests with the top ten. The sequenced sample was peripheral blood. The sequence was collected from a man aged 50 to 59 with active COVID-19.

The CDR3 coding sequence is TGCAGCGCCACGGGAGGGGCGGGGGCCCGTTGGGGCTACACCTTC. As protein: CSATGGAGARWGYTF. V gene TRBV29-1 combines with J gene TRBJ1-2; D is possibly TRBD1 (6 bases). V lost 7 bases to trimming and J lost 8 bases, with 26 bases between them. The CDR3 is 15 residues long. CDR1 and CDR2 from the germline V gene are SQVTM and ANQGSEA. Full variable domain (rest looked up from reference TRBV29-1 and TRBJ1-2): SAVISQKPSRDICQRGTSLTIQCQVDSQVTMMFWYRQQPGQSLTLIATANQGSEATYESGFVIDKFPISRPNLTFSTLTVSNMSPEDSSIYLCSATGGAGARWGYTFGSGTRLTVV.